This T cell receptor beta chain came from a study of blood T cell repertoires in COVID-19 (dated by TCRdb to the early 2020s). In terms of the full investigation: The collaborator samples originated in the United States, Italy and Spain and spanned the acute and convalescent phases of COVID-19. The material from the prospective study consisted of cDNA or gDNA derived from T cells, B-cell-depleted T cells, or PBMCs. The dataset comprised deeply sampled blood TCRbeta repertoires from subjects exposed to, actively infected with, or recovered from COVID-19. The repertoires were made available in a free public database intended to serve as a resource for research on the immune response to SARS-CoV-2. The samples were drawn from two sources: the first 160 participants of the ongoing ImmuneRACE study, and fewer than 1,500 subjects contributed by 6 global collaborators. Sample metadata almost always included a de-identified subject ID, COVID-19 status, age in years and sex. Where available, HLA class I and class II types were taken from metadata supplied by the sample provider and were not determined by assay-based typing. The research as a whole found: The amount of clinical and demographic metadata varied by source and participant and was provided uncurated.

TCRbeta CDR3 regions were amplified from genomic DNA using the immunoSEQ Assay, a bias-controlled multiplex PCR. As for the original processing: The number of nucleated cells in each sample was estimated by amplification of reference gene primers within the assay. To quantify the absolute abundance of each unique TCRbeta CDR3 rearrangement, sequence reads were collapsed and filtered. For each sample, productive Simpson clonality was calculated as the square root of Simpson's diversity index across productive rearrangements. Entries here come from immuneACCESS through TCRdb and include only in-frame sequences with V and J called. Some clones fail to appear in such tables; in the studies checked, an unresolved V gene covers under half of the shortfall, and the cause of the remainder is unknown. V, J and clone size are those of that table, while D and trimming were read from the DNA. This sample lists about 200,000 clones; roughly 80% were detected once. The top ten clones comprise approximately 8% of the sample.

As regards this clone: It lacks a known antigen. The record has no base qualities; no much larger clone is one base away.

From the cysteine up to the phenylalanine, the CDR3 has a length of 15 residues. Only the CDR3 DNA stays, 45 bases, in frame from base 1. As encoded in the germline V gene (reference sequence), CDR1 is LGHDT while CDR2 is YNNKEL. Trimming at the junction amounts to 0 bases on V and 4 bases on J, and the germline ends lie 10 bases apart. Each collaborating institution followed its own protocols to collect whole blood in K2EDTA tubes. Collaborator samples were shipped for TCRbeta analysis as frozen whole blood, isolated PBMCs, or DNA extracted from either sample type. The rearrangement joined TRBV3-1 (or the pseudogene TRBV3-2) to TRBJ1-3; the D gene is not confidently resolved. Sequenced material: peripheral blood. This TCR was sampled from a woman older than 75 with acute or convalescent COVID-19. The CDR3 protein is CASSQDVTSGNTIYF. The DNA reads TGTGCCAGCAGCCAAGACGTCACTTCGGGAAACACCATATATTTT.